Below, 19 T cell receptor beta chains from the same sample are listed, as sequenced in a study of CD8+ T cells in alopecia areata. Once RNA had been extracted, it was reverse transcribed into cDNA to act as the sequencing template. This table comes from immunoSEQ multiplex PCR, and its TCRdb copy is limited to in-frame clones, with some not included. The table shows 95,000 to 100,000 clones, with about 61% occurring only once. Treatment defined: oral pan-JAK inhibitor, 5-10 mg twice daily. This sample comprised CD8+ T cells sorted from blood, obtained at roughly week 58, from a patient treated with tofacitinib. These receptors originate from a human donor with alopecia areata.

This clone occurred once. The chain recombines TRBV29-1 with TRBJ1-2; D possibly corresponds to TRBD1 (6 bases). The germline V gene has CDR1 SQVTM and CDR2 ANQGSEA. This CDR3 has 11 amino acids. Between the trimmed V and J ends, which lost 5 bases and 7 bases, there was a span of 11 bases. The CDR3 DNA sequence: TGCAGCGTTAACAGGGCAGGTGGCTACACCTTC. It specifies CSVNRAGGYTF.

This rearrangement joins TRBV29-1 to TRBJ1-2; D is unclear. The CDR3 is 12 amino acids. Trimming left V 3 bases short and J 2 bases short, with 7 bases between. The V gene's germline CDR1 is SQVTM and CDR2 ANQGSEA. CDR3 sequence reads: CSVDPGNYGYTF. The CDR3 nucleotides are TGCAGCGTTGATCCGGGAAACTATGGCTACACCTTC. Using reference TRBV29-1 and TRBJ1-2 for the parts outside the CDR3, the full variable domain is SAVISQKPSRDICQRGTSLTIQCQVDSQVTMMFWYRQQPGQSLTLIATANQGSEATYESGFVIDKFPISRPNLTFSTLTVSNMSPEDSSIYLCSVDPGNYGYTFGSGTRLTVV.

This clone was counted a single time. As DNA, the CDR3 is TGCAGCGCCCCGGGGGGGAGCTCCTACAATGAGCAGTTCTTC. Protein: CSAPGGSSYNEQFF. This chain joins TRBV29-1 and TRBJ2-1; TRBD2 matches at 8 bases. Germline assignment: CDR1 SQVTM and CDR2 ANQGSEA. J gave up 0 bases and V 7 bases, and 5 bases lay outside the gene matches. The length of the CDR3 is 14 residues.

This rearrangement joins TRBV18 to TRBJ2-7; D is perhaps TRBD1 or TRBD2 (5 bases each). Germline V CDR1 and CDR2: KGHSH, LQKENI. Trimming took 8 bases from V and 3 from J, leaving 17 bases between them. The CDR3 consists of 14 residues. The CDR3: CASRKGFRGYEQYF. The CDR3 bases are TGTGCCAGCCGAAAGGGGTTTCGGGGCTACGAGCAGTACTTC. Full variable domain (outside the CDR3, taken from reference TRBV18 and TRBJ2-7): NAGVMQNPRHLVRRRGQEARLRCSPMKGHSHVYWYRQLPEEGLKFMVYLQKENIIDESGMPKERFSAEFPKEGPSILRIQQVVRGDSAAYFCASRKGFRGYEQYFGPGTRLTVT.

This chain uses TRBV7-8 with TRBJ1-2; 7 bases align to TRBD1. Germline CDR1 and CDR2: SGHVS and FQNEAQ. J lost 2 bases, V lost 5 bases, and 8 bases had no gene match. CDR3 size: 15 residues. The CDR3 is CASSPRQGRNYGYTF. The DNA of the CDR3 is TGTGCCAGCAGCCCCAGACAGGGACGGAACTATGGCTACACCTTC.

This clone was seen once. This chain connects TRBV7-9 to TRBJ2-7; TRBD1 aligns across 10 bases. The germline gives CDR1 SEHNR, CDR2 FQNEAQ (reference sequence). The CDR3 is 15 amino acids. V lost 1 base, J lost 6 bases, and 6 bases stayed unmatched. The CDR3 coding sequence is TGTGCCAGCAGCTTAGGGACCGGGACAGGGGTCGAGCAGTACTTC. This translates into CASSLGTGTGVEQYF. The variable domain in full, with the rest retrieved from reference TRBV7-9 and TRBJ2-7, is DTGVSQNPRHKITKRGQNVTFRCDPISEHNRLYWYRQTLGQGPEFLTYFQNEAQLEKSRLLSDRFSAERPKGSFSTLEIQRTEQGDSAMYLCASSLGTGTGVEQYFGPGTRLTVT.

The chain uses TRBV30 and TRBJ1-6; D is unclear. This CDR3 is 13 amino acids long. The V end was cut by 3 bases, the J end by 5 bases, with 8 bases between. Germline V lookup: CDR1 GTSNPN, CDR2 SVGIG (reference sequence). CDR3 protein: CAWSWQHNSPLHF. The CDR3 coding sequence is TGTGCCTGGAGCTGGCAGCATAATTCACCCCTCCACTTT.

The chain is built from TRBV29-1 and TRBJ2-3, with no clear D. CDR3 size: 12 residues. V shed 7 bases and J shed 6 bases, with 14 bases lying between them. Per the germline V gene, CDR1 is SQVTM and CDR2 is ANQGSEA. Written as DNA, the CDR3 is TGCAGCGCCCCGAGCCTGGATGATACGCAGTATTTT. It yields the protein CSAPSLDDTQYF.

V gene TRBV4-1 combines with J gene TRBJ2-1; D possibly corresponds to TRBD1 (6 bases). V lost 4 bases, J lost 7 bases, and 11 bases lay in between. The CDR3 has 13 residues. In germline, CDR1 is MGHRA, CDR2 YSYEKL. CDR3: CASSPNTGNEQFF. The CDR3, as DNA: TGCGCCAGCAGCCCTAACACAGGGAATGAGCAGTTCTTC.

V usage is TRBV30 and J usage is TRBJ2-3, with D unresolved. The CDR3 contains 15 residues. Germline V lookup: CDR1 GTSNPN, CDR2 SVGIG (reference sequence). Trimming left V 0 bases short and J 0 bases short, with 10 bases between. In nucleotides, the CDR3 is TGTGCCTGGAGTGTAGGTCAGACAAGCACAGATACGCAGTATTTT. This sequence encodes CAWSVGQTSTDTQYF.

V gene TRBV15 combines with J gene TRBJ2-1; D is ambiguous. Trimming cost V 6 bases and J 5 bases, with 17 bases left between them. CDR3 length: 15 amino acids. Germline loops: CDR1 LNHNV, CDR2 YYDKDF (reference sequence). The CDR3 protein is CATSISQTVNNEQFF. The CDR3 DNA reads TGTGCCACCAGTATTTCGCAGACCGTTAACAATGAGCAGTTCTTC.

This chain connects TRBV29-1 to TRBJ2-2; D might be TRBD2 (6 bases). V was trimmed by 6 bases and J by 6 bases, leaving 14 bases between them. The CDR3 consists of 13 residues. CDR1 SQVTM and CDR2 ANQGSEA come from the germline V gene. CDR3 in amino acids: CSVGRRGAGELFF. CDR3 in DNA: TGCAGCGTGGGCCGGAGGGGCGCCGGGGAGCTGTTTTTT.

This clone appeared a few times. The rearrangement links TRBV7-9 to TRBJ1-1; D is undetermined. This CDR3 is built from 14 residues. CDR1 SEHNR and CDR2 FQNEAQ come from the germline V gene (reference sequence). V lost 6 bases to trimming and J lost 0 bases, with 11 bases between them. The CDR3 sequence is CASRQGGMNTEAFF. In DNA form, the CDR3 reads TGTGCCAGCAGACAAGGAGGGATGAACACTGAAGCTTTCTTT.

This rearrangement joins TRBV30 to TRBJ1-1; TRBD1 agrees at 8 bases. The CDR3 is 12 residues long. The germline gives CDR1 GTSNPN, CDR2 SVGIG (reference sequence). V dropped 3 bases and J dropped 6; count of bases not matched to a gene: 3. The CDR3 region is CAWSPQGAEAFF. The CDR3 nucleotides are TGTGCCTGGAGCCCACAGGGGGCTGAAGCTTTCTTT.

V and J are TRBV5-1 and TRBJ2-1; 10 positions match TRBD2. Germline lookup yields CDR1 SGHRS and CDR2 YFSETQ. V was pared by 0 bases and J by 4 bases, with 4 bases of the junction left unmatched. The length of the CDR3 is 16 residues. The CDR3 loop is CASSLAGSGGYNEQFF. The CDR3 DNA sequence: TGCGCCAGCAGCTTGGCGGGTAGCGGGGGGTACAATGAGCAGTTCTTC.

The J gene is TRBJ2-5, the V gene TRBV7-2; D may be TRBD2 (6 bases). This CDR3 has 15 residues. The V gene's germline CDR1 is SGHTA and CDR2 FQGNSA. Trimming took off 1 base at V and 2 bases at J, with 11 bases between the two ends. The CDR3 DNA sequence: TGTGCCAGCAGCTTAGTTGGGACTCCACAAGAGACCCAGTACTTC. Its translation is CASSLVGTPQETQYF. Together with reference TRBV7-2 and TRBJ2-5, the CDR3 gives the full variable domain: GAGVSQSPSNKVTEKGKDVELRCDPISGHTALYWYRQSLGQGLEFLIYFQGNSAPDKSGLPSDRFSAERTGGSVSTLTIQRTQQEDSAVYLCASSLVGTPQETQYFGPGTRLLVL.

In DNA form, the CDR3 reads TGTGCCAGCAGCCAAAGGACAGGGACAATTAGCTCCTACGAGCAGTACTTC. Translated, it gives CASSQRTGTISSYEQYF. The chain has TRBV27 and TRBJ2-7; 8 nucleotides align to TRBD1. V lost 6 bases to trimming and J lost 0 bases; unmatched junction nucleotides: 13. In germline, CDR1 is MNHEY, CDR2 SMNVEV (reference sequence). The CDR3 loop spans 17 amino acids.

The sample holds a few counts of this clone. The chain carries TRBV7-9 and TRBJ1-2; 8 bases align to TRBD1. After removal of 7 bases from V and 4 bases from J, the junction contained 2 bases not matched to a gene. From germline, CDR1 is SEHNR and CDR2 FQNEAQ (reference sequence). The CDR3 totals 12 residues. CDR3 nucleotides: TGTGCCAGCACGGGACAGGCCTATGGCTACACCTTC. Translated, it gives CASTGQAYGYTF. The complete variable domain, with remaining parts taken from reference TRBV7-9 and TRBJ1-2, reads DTGVSQNPRHKITKRGQNVTFRCDPISEHNRLYWYRQTLGQGPEFLTYFQNEAQLEKSRLLSDRFSAERPKGSFSTLEIQRTEQGDSAMYLCASTGQAYGYTFGSGTRLTVV.

The rearrangement links TRBV15 to TRBJ1-6; D not resolved. Trimming removed 11 bases at V and 6 bases at J, with 17 bases between. The CDR3 is 14 residues long. Germline assignment: CDR1 LNHNV and CDR2 YYDKDF (reference sequence). Here the CDR3 DNA reads TGTGCCCCCCGTCATCTGTACTTTAATTCACCCCTCCACTTT. This translates into CAPRHLYFNSPLHF. Supplemented by reference TRBV15 and TRBJ1-6, the full variable domain reads DAMVIQNPRYQVTQFGKPVTLSCSQTLNHNVMYWYQQKSSQAPKLLFHYYDKDFNNEADTPDNFQSRRPNTSFCFLDIRSPGLGDTAMYLCAPRHLYFNSPLHFGNGTRLTVT.